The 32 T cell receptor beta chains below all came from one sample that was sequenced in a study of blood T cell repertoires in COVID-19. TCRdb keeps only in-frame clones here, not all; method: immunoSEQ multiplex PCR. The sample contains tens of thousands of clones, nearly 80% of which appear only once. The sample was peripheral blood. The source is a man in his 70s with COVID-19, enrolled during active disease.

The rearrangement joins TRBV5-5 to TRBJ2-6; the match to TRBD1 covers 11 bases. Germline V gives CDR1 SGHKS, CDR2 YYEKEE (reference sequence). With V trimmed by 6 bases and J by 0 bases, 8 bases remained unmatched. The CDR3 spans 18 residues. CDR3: CASTSSGTGGSGANVLTF. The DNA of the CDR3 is TGTGCCAGCACCTCATCCGGGACAGGGGGCTCTGGGGCCAACGTCCTGACTTTC.

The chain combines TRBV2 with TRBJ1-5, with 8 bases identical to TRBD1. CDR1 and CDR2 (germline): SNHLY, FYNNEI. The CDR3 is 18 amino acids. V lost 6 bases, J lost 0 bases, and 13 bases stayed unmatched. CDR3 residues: CASSDPGTGLTSNQPQHF. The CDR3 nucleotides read TGTGCCAGCAGCGACCCCGGGACAGGACTTACTAGCAATCAGCCCCAGCATTTT. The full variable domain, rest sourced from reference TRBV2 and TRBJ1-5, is EPEVTQTPSHQVTQMGQEVILRCVPISNHLYFYWYRQILGQKVEFLVSFYNNEISEKSEIFDDQFSVERPDGSNFTLKIRSTKLEDSAMYFCASSDPGTGLTSNQPQHFGDGTRLSIL.

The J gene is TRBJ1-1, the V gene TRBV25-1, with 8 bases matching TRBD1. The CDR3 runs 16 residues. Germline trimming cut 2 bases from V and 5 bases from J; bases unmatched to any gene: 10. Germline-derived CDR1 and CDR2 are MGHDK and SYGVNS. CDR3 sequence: CASSEGGGRGRTEAFF. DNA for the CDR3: TGTGCCAGCAGTGAAGGAGGGGGCAGGGGGCGAACTGAAGCTTTCTTT.

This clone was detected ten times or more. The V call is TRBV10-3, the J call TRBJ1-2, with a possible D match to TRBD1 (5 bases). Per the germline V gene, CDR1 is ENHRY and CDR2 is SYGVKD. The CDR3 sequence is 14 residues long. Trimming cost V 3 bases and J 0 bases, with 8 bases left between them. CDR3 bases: TGTGCCATCAGTGACCCGACAGCTAACTATGGCTACACCTTC. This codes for CAISDPTANYGYTF.

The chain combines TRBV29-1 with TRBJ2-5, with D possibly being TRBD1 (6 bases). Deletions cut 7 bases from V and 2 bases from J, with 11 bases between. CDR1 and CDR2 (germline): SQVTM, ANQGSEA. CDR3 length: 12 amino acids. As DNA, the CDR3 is TGCAGCGGGGGGCGGGCACAAGAGACCCAGTACTTC. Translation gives CSGGRAQETQYF.

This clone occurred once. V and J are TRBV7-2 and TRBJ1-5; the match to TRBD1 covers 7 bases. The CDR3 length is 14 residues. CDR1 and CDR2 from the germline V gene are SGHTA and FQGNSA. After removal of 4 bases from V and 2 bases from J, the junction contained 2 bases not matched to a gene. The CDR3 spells CASSSTGGNQPQHF. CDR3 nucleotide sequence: TGTGCCAGCAGCTCCACAGGGGGCAATCAGCCCCAGCATTTT.

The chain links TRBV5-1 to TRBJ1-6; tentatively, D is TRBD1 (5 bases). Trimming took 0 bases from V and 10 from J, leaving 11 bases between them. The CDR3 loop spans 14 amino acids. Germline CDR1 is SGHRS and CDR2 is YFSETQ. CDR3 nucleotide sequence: TGCGCCAGCAGCTTGGGCAGGGTTAACTCACCCCTCCACTTT. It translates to CASSLGRVNSPLHF.

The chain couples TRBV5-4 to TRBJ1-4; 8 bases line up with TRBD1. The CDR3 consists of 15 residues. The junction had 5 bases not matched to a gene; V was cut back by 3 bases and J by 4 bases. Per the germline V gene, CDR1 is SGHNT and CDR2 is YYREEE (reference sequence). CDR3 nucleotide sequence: TGTGCCAGCAGCTATGACAGGGGCCGTAATGAAAAACTGTTTTTT. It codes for CASSYDRGRNEKLFF.

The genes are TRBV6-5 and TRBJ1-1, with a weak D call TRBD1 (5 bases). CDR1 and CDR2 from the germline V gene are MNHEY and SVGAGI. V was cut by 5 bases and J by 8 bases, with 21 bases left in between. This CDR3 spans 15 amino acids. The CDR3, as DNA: TGTGCCAGCAGTCAAAGTATGGGGCCGATGGGAGAAGCTTTCTTT. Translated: CASSQSMGPMGEAFF.

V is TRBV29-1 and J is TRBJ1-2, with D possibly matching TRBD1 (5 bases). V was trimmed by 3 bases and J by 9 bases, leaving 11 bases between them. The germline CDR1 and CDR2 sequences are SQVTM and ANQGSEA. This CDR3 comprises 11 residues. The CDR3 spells CSVEEQGSYTF. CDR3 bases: TGCAGCGTTGAGGAGCAGGGTAGCTACACCTTC. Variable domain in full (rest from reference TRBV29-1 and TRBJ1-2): SAVISQKPSRDICQRGTSLTIQCQVDSQVTMMFWYRQQPGQSLTLIATANQGSEATYESGFVIDKFPISRPNLTFSTLTVSNMSPEDSSIYLCSVEEQGSYTFGSGTRLTVV.

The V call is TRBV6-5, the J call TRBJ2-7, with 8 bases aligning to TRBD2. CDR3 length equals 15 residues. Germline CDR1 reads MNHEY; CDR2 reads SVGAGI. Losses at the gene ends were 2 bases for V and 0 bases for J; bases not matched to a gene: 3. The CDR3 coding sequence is TGTGCCAGCAGTTACGGAGGGACTAGCTCCTACGAGCAGTACTTC. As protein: CASSYGGTSSYEQYF.

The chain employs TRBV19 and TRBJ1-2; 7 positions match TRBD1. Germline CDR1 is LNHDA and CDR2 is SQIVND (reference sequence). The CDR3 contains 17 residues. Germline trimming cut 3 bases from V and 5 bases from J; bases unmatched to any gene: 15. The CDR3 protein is CASSITDEGASLYGYTF. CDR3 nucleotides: TGTGCCAGTAGTATTACAGACGAGGGGGCTAGTTTATATGGCTACACCTTC. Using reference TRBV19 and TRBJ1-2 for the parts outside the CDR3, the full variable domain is DGGITQSPKYLFRKEGQNVTLSCEQNLNHDAMYWYRQDPGQGLRLIYYSQIVNDFQKGDIAEGYSVSREKKESFPLTVTSAQKNPTAFYLCASSITDEGASLYGYTFGSGTRLTVV.

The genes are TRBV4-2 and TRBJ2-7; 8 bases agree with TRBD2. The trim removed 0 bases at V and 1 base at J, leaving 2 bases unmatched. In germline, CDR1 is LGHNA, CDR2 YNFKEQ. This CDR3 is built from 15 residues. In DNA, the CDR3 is TGTGCCAGCAGCCAAGAAACTAGCGGTTCCTACGAGCAGTACTTC. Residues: CASSQETSGSYEQYF.

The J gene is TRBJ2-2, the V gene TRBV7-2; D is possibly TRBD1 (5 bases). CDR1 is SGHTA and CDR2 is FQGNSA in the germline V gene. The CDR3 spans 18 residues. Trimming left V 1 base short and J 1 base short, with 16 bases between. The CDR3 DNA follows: TGTGCCAGCAGCTTAGTCCGACAGTCTAACCTGAACACCGGGGAGCTGTTTTTT. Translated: CASSLVRQSNLNTGELFF.

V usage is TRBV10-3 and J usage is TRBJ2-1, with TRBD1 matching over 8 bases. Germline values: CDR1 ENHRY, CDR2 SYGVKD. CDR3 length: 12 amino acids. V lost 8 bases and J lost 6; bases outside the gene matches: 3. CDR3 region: CAIGQGANEQFF. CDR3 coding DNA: TGTGCCATCGGTCAGGGGGCCAATGAGCAGTTCTTC.

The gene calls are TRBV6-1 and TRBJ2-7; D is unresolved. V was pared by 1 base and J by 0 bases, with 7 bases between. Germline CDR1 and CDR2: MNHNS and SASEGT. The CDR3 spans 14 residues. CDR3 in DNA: TGTGCCAGCAGTGAAGTCGCGGTCTCCTACGAGCAGTACTTC. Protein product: CASSEVAVSYEQYF.

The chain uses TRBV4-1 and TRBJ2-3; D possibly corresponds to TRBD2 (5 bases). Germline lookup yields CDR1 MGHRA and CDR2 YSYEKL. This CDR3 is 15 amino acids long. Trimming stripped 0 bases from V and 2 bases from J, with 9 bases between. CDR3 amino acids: CASSQDWRATDTQYF. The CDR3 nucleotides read TGCGCCAGCAGCCAAGACTGGCGGGCCACAGATACGCAGTATTTT.

CDR3: CASSTLLGRGMSKNIQYF. The CDR3 DNA sequence: TGTGCCAGTAGTACCTTATTAGGCAGGGGAATGTCCAAAAACATTCAGTACTTC. The chain carries TRBV19 and TRBJ2-4; perhaps TRBD1 as D (6 bases). Germline V lookup: CDR1 LNHDA, CDR2 SQIVND (reference sequence). CDR3 length: 18 amino acids. The germline V and J ends were trimmed by 4 bases and 2 bases, with 21 bases remaining between them.

CDR3 bases: TGTGCCAGCCTTGGGGCGGGAATCTCTAGCTATGGCTACACCTTC. Translating gives CASLGAGISSYGYTF. The chain has TRBV6-5 and TRBJ1-2, with D possibly being TRBD1 (5 bases). Deletions cut 8 bases from V and 4 bases from J, with 20 bases between. Germline CDR1 reads MNHEY; CDR2 reads SVGAGI. This CDR3 spans 15 amino acids.

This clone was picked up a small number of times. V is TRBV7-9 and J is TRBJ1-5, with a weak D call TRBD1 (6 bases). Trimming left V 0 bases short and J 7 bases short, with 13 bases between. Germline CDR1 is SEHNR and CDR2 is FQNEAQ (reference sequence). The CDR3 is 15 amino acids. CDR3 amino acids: CASSLARGAGQPQHF. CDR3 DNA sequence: TGTGCCAGCAGCTTAGCGCGGGGGGCCGGGCAGCCCCAGCATTTT.

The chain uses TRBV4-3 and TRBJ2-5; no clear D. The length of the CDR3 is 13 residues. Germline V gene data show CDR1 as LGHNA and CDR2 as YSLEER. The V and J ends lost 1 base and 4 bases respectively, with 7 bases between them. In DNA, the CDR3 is TGCGCCAGCAGCCAAGGAATCGGAGAGACCCAGTACTTC. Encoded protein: CASSQGIGETQYF.

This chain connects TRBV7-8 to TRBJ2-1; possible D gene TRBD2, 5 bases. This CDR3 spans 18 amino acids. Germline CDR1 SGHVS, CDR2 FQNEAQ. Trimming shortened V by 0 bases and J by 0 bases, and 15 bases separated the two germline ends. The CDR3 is CASSLADLSGSSYNEQFF. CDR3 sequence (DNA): TGTGCCAGCAGCTTAGCGGACCTCAGTGGGAGCTCCTACAATGAGCAGTTCTTC.

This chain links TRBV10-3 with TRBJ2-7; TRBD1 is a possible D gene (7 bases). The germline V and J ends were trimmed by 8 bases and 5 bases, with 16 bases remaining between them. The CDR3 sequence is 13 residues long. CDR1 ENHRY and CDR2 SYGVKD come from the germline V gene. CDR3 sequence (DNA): TGTGCCATCCGCAGGGGGGATAGCGACGAGCAGTACTTC. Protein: CAIRRGDSDEQYF.

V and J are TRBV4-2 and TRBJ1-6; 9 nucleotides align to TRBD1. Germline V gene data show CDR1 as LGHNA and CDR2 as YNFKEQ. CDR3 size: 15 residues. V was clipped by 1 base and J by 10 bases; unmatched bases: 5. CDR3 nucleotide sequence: TGTGCCAGCAGCCAAGGCGGACAGGGGAGATCACCCCTCCACTTT. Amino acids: CASSQGGQGRSPLHF.

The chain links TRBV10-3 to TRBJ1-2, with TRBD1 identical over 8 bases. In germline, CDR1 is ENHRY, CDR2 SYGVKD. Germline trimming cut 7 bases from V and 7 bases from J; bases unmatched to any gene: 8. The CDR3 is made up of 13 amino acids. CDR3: CAITEARGPGYTF. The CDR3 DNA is TGTGCCATCACGGAGGCCAGGGGGCCTGGCTACACCTTC.

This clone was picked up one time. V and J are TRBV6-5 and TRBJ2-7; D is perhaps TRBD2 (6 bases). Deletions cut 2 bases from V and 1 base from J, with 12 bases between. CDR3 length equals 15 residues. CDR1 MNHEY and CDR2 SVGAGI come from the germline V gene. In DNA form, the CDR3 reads TGTGCCAGCAGTTACGGCGCTAGCGTTTCCTACGAGCAGTACTTC. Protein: CASSYGASVSYEQYF.

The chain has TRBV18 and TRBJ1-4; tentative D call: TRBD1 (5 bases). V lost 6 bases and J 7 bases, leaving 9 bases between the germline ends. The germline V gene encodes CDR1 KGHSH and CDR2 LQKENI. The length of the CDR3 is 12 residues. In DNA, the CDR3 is TGTGCCAGCTCCCCTGACAGTGAAAAACTGTTTTTT. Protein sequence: CASSPDSEKLFF.

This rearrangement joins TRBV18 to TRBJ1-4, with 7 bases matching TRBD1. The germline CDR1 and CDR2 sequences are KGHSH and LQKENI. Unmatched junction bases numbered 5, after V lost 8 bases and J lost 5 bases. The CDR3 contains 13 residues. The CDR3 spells CASRDSTNEKLFF. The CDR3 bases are TGTGCCAGCCGGGACAGCACCAATGAAAAACTGTTTTTT.

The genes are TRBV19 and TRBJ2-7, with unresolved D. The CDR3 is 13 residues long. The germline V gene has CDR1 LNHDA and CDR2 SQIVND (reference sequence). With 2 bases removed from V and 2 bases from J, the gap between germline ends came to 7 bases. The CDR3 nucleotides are TGTGCCAGTAGTATAAGAGATCCCTACGAGCAGTACTTC. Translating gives CASSIRDPYEQYF.

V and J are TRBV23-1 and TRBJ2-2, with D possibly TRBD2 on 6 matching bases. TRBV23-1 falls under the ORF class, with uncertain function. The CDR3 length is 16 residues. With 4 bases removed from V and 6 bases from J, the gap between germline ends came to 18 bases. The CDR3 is CASSRSGTPVPGELFF. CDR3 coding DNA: TGCGCCAGCAGTCGCTCCGGGACTCCAGTCCCCGGGGAGCTGTTTTTT.

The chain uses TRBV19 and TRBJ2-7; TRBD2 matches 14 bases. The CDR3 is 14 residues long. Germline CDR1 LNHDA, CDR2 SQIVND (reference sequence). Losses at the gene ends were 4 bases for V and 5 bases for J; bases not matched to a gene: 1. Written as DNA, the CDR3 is TGTGCCAGTAGTAAGGGACTAGCGGGGGACGAGCAGTACTTC. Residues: CASSKGLAGDEQYF.

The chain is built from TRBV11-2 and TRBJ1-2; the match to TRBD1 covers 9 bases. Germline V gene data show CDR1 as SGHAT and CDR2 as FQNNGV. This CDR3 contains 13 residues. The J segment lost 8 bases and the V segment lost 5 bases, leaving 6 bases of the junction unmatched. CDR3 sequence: CASSPGQGRGYTF. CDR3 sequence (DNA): TGTGCCAGCAGCCCGGGACAGGGAAGAGGCTACACCTTC.